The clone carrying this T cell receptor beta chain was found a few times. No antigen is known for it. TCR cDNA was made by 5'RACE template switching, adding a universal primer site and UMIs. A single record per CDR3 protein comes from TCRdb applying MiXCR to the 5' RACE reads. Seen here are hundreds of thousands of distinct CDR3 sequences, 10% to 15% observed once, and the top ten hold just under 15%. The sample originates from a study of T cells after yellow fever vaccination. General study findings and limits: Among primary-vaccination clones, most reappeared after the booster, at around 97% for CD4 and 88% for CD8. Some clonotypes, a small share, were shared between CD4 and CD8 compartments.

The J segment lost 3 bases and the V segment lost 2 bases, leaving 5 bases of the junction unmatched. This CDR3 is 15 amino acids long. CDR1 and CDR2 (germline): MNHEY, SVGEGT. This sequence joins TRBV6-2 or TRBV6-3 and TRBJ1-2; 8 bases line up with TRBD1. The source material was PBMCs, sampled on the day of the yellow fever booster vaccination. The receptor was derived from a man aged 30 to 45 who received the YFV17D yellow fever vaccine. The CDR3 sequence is CASSYLDRDDYGYTF. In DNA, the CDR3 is TGTGCCAGCAGTTACCTGGACAGGGACGACTATGGCTACACCTTC.